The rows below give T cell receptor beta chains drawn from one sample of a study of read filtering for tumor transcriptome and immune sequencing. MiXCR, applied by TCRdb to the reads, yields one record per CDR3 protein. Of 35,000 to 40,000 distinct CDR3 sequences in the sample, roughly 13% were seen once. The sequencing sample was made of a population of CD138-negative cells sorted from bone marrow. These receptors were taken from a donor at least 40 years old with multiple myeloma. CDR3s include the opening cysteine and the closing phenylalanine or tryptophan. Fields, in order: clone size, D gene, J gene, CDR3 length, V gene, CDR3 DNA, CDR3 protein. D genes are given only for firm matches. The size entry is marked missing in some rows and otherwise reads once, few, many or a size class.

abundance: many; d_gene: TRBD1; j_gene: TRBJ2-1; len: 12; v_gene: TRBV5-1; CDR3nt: TGCGCCAGCAGCTCGTCTACAGGGGGGCAGTTCTTC; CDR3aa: CASSSSTGGQFF
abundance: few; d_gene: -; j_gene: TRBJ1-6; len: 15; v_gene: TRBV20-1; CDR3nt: TGCAGTGCTCCTCTCCTGAGCTCCTATATTTCACCCCTCCACTTT; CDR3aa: CSAPLLSSYISPLHF
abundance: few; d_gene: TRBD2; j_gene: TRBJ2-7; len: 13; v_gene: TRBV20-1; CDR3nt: TGCAGCCGAGCGCGGGAGGGCGGGTACGAGCAGTACTTC; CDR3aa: CSRAREGGYEQYF
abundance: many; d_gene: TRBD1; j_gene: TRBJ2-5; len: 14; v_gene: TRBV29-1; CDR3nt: TGCAGCGTACGGTCAGGGGGAGCAGTAGAGACCCAGTACTTC; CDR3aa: CSVRSGGAVETQYF
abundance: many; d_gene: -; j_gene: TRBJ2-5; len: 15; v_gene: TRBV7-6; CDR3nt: TGTGCCAGCAGCGTCCTCTCGGGCTGGGGAGAGACCCAGTACTTC; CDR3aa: CASSVLSGWGETQYF
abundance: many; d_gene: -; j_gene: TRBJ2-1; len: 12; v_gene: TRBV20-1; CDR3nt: TGCAGTGCTAGCCCCATATACAATGAGCAGTTCTTC; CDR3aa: CSASPIYNEQFF
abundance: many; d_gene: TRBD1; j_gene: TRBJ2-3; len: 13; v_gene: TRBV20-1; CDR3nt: TGCAGTGCTAGATTTCAGGGGGCGGATACGCAGTATTTT; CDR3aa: CSARFQGADTQYF
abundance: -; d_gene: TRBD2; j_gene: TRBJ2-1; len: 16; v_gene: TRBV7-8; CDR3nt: TGTGCCAGCAGCTTAGGGGGACTAGCGACCTACAATGAGCAGTTCTTC; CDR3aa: CASSLGGLATYNEQFF
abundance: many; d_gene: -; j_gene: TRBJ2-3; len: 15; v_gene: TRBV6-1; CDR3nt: TGTGCCAGCAGTGGGCATTGGGACGCCACAGATACGCAGTACTTT; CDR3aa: CASSGHWDATDTQYF
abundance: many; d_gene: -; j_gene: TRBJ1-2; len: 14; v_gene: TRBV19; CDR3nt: TGTGCCAGTAGTATCGACATGGCTAACTATGGCTACACCTTC; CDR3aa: CASSIDMANYGYTF
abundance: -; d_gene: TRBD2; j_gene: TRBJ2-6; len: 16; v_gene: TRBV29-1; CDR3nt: TGCAGCGTTGAAGATGGGGGGGGGTATGGGGCCATCGTCCTGACTTTC; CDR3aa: CSVEDGGGYGAIVLTF
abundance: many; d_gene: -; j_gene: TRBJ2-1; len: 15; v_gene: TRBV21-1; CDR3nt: TGTGCCAGCAGCAAAGTCGCCCTTTCGTGGGGTGAGCAGTTCTTC; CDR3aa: CASSKVALSWGEQFF
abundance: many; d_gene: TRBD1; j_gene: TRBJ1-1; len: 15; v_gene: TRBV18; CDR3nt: TGTGCCAGCTCACCAACCGGACAGGGAGGCACTGAAGCTTTCTTT; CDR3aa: CASSPTGQGGTEAFF
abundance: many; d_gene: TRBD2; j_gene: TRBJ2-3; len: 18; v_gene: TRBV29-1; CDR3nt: TGCAGCGTTGGTTTTGCCCGCCGGGGGGGGGGGCGCACAGATACGCAGTATTTT; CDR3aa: CSVGFARRGGGRTDTQYF
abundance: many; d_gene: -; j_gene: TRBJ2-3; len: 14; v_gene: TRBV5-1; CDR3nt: TGCGCCAGCAGCCCGGAATCGGTGAAAGATACGCAGTATTTT; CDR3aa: CASSPESVKDTQYF
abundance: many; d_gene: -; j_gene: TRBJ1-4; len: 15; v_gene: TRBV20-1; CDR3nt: TGCAGTGCTCTACCTCCAGGGGAGGGGGGTGAAAAACTGTTTTTT; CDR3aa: CSALPPGEGGEKLFF
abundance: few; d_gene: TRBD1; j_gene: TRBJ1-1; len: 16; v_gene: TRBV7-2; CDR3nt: TGTGCCAGCAGCTTAGGTTCAGGGACAGTGAGGACTGAAGCTTTCTTT; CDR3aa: CASSLGSGTVRTEAFF
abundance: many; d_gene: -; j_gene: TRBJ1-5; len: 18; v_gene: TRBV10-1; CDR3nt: TGCGCCAGCAGACCCGGGACATCAACCTGGGAGAGCAATCAGCCCCAGCATTTT; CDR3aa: CASRPGTSTWESNQPQHF
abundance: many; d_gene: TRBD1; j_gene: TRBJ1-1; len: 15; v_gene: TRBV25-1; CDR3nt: TGTGCCAGCAGCCTTACAGGGACAGGGAGAAAGGAAGCTTTCTTT; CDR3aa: CASSLTGTGRKEAFF
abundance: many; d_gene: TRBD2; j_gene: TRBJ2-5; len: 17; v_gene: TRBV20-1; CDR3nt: TGCAGTGCTAGAAGAGGGGCTAGCGGGAGGGCTAAGGAGACCCAGTACTTC; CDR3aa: CSARRGASGRAKETQYF
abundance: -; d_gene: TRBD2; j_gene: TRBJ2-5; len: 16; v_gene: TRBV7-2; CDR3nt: TGTGCCAGCAGCATAACACTAGCGGGAGGCCAGGAGACCCAGTACTTC; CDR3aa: CASSITLAGGQETQYF
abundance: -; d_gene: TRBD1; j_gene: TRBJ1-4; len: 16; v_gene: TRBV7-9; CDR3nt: TGTGCCAGCAGCGCAGCCATACGACAGGGTGGGGAAAAACTGTTTTTT; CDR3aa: CASSAAIRQGGEKLFF
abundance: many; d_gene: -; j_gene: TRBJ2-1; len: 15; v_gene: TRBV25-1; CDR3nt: TGTGCCAGCAGTGAATCCAGGGGCGATTACAATGAGCAGTTCTTC; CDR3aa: CASSESRGDYNEQFF
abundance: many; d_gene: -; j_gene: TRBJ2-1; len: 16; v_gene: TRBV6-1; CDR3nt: TGTGCCAGCAGTGAAGCGCATAGCACGACCGGGGGTGAGCAGTTCTTC; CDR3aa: CASSEAHSTTGGEQFF
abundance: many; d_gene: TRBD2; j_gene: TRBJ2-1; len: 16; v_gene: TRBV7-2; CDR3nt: TGTGCCAGCACTCCGGGTAGCGGGAGCCTCTACAATGAGCAGTTCTTC; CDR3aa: CASTPGSGSLYNEQFF
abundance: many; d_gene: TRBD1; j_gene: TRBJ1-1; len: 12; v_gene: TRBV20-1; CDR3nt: TGCAGTGTGGGGACAGGGCGGGCTGAAGCTTTCTTT; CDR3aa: CSVGTGRAEAFF
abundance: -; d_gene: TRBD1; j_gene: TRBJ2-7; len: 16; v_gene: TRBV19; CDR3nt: TGTGCCAGTAGTATACCCGGACAGGGGGCAAGAGGGAAGCAGTACTTC; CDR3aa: CASSIPGQGARGKQYF
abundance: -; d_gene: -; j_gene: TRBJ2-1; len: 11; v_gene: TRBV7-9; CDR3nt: TGCGCCAGCAGCTTAGAATATGAGCGGTTCTTC; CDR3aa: CASSLEYERFF
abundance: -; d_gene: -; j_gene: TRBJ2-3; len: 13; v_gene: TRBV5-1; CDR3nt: TGCGCCAGCAGCTTGCTCCGCACAGATACGCAGTATTTT; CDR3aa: CASSLLRTDTQYF
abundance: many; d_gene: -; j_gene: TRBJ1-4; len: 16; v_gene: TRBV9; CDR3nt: TGTGCCAGCAGCGTAGGCGGTAACCCCGGGACCGAAAAACTGTTTTTT; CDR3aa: CASSVGGNPGTEKLFF
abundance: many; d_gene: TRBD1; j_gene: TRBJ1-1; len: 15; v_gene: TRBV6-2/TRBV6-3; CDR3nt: TGTGCCAGCAGCATCCCGGGGACAGAGAACACTGAAGCTTTCTTT; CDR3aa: CASSIPGTENTEAFF
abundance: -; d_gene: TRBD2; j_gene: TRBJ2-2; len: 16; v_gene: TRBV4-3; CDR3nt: TGCGCCAGCAGCCAAGACCCAGCGGGAGGCACCGGGGAGCTGTTTTTT; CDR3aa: CASSQDPAGGTGELFF
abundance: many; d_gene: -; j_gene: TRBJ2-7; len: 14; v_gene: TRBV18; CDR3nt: TGTGCCAGCTCACCATCAGCAGTTACCTACGAGCAGTACTTC; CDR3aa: CASSPSAVTYEQYF
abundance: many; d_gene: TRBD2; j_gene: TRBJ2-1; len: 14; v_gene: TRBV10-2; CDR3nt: TGCGCCAGCAGTCTAGCGGGAGTTTTCAATGAGCAGTTCTTC; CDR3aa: CASSLAGVFNEQFF
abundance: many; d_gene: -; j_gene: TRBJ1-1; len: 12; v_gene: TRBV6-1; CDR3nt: TGTGCCAGCACCCAGGGTAGGACTGAAGCTTTCTTT; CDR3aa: CASTQGRTEAFF
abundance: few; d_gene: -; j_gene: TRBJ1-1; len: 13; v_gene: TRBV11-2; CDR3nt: TGTGCCAGCAGCTTAGAACCGAGGGGGGAAGCTTTCTTT; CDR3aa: CASSLEPRGEAFF
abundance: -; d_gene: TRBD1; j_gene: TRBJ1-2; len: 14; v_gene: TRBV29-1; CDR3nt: TGCAGCGTTAACGTAGACAGGGGGCTCTTCGGCTACACCTTC; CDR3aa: CSVNVDRGLFGYTF
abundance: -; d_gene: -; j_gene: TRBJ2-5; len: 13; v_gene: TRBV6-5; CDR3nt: TGTGCCACCCTAACGGGGGGCGCGGAGACCCAGTACTTC; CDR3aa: CATLTGGAETQYF
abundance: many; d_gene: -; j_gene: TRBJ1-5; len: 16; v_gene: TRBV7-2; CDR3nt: TGTGCCAGCAGCCAAAGGCCGGACAGTGGTAATCAGCCCCAGCATTTT; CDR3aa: CASSQRPDSGNQPQHF
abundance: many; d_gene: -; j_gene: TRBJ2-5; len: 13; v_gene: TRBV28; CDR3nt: TGTGCCAGCAGTTTATCAGGGGTTGAGACCCAGTACTTC; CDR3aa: CASSLSGVETQYF
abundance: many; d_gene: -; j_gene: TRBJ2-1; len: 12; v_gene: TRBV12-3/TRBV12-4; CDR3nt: TGTGCCAGCAGGGGACTCGGGGGTGAGCAGTTCTTC; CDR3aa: CASRGLGGEQFF
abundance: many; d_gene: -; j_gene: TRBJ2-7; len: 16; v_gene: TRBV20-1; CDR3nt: TGCAGTGCTAGAAGGCAGACCAACCCTTTAGACTACGAGCAGTACTTC; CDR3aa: CSARRQTNPLDYEQYF
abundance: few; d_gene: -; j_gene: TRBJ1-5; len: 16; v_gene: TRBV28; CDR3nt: TGTGCCAGCAGTCCCCCGGACCTGCTAAGCAATCAGCCCCAGCATTTT; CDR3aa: CASSPPDLLSNQPQHF
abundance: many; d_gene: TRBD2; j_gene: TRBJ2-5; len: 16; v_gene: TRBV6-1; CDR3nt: TGTGCCAGCAAGGGGGGACTAGCGGGTTTACAAGAGACCCAGTACTTC; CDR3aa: CASKGGLAGLQETQYF
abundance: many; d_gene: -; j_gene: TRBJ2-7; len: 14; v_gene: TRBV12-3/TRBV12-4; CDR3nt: TGTGCCAGCAGTTTAGCGGGAGATATCTCCGAGCAGTACTTC; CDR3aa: CASSLAGDISEQYF
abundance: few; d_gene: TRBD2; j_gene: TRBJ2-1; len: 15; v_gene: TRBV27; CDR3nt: TGTGCCAGCAGCTCACTGGCGGGAGGGGTGAATGAGCAGTTCTTC; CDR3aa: CASSSLAGGVNEQFF
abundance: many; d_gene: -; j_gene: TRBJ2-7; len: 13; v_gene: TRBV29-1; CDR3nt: TGCAGCGTTGAAGACAGAGGATCCTACGAGCAGTACTTC; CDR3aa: CSVEDRGSYEQYF